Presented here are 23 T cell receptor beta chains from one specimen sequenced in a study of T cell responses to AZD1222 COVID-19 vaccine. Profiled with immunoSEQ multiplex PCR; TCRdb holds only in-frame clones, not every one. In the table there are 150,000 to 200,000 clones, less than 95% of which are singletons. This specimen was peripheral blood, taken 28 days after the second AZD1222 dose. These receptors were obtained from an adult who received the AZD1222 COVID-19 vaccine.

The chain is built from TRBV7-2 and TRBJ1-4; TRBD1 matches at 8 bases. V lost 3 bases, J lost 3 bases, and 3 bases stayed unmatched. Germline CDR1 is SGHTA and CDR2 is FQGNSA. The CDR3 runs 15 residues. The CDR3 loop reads CASSFQGAANEKLFF. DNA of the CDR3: TGTGCCAGCAGCTTTCAGGGGGCGGCTAATGAAAAACTGTTTTTT.

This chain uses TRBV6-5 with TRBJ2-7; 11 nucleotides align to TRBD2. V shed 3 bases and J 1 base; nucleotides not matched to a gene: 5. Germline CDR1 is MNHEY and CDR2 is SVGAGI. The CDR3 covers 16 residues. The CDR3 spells CASSYSGTSGSYEQYF. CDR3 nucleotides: TGTGCCAGCAGTTATTCCGGGACTAGCGGTTCCTACGAGCAGTACTTC.

CDR3: CASSFGKLGPRYEQYF. For the CDR3, the DNA is TGTGCCAGCAGTTTCGGGAAGCTAGGTCCCCGATACGAGCAGTACTTC. The chain is built from TRBV28 and TRBJ2-7; TRBD2 is a possible D gene (5 bases). Germline CDR1 is MDHEN and CDR2 is SYDVKM. The CDR3 spans 16 residues. Trimming took off 3 bases at V and 4 bases at J, with 19 bases between the two ends.

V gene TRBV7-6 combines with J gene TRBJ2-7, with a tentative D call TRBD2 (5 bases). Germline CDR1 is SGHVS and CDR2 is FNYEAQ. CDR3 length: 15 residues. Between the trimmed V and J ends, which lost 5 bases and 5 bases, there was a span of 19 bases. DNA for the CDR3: TGTGCCAGCAGCCTACGGCCCGCACTAGGTAACGAGCAGTACTTC. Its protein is CASSLRPALGNEQYF. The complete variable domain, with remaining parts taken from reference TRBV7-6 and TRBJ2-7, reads GAGVSQSPRYKVTKRGQDVALRCDPISGHVSLYWYRQALGQGPEFLTYFNYEAQQDKSGLPNDRFSAERPEGSISTLTIQRTEQRDSAMYRCASSLRPALGNEQYFGPGTRLTVT.

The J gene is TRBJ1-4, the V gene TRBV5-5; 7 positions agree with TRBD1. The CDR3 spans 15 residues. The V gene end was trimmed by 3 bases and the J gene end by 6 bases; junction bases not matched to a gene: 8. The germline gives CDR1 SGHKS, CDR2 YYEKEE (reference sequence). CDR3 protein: CASSSLQGIDEKLFF. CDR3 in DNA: TGTGCCAGCAGCTCCCTACAGGGGATTGATGAAAAACTGTTTTTT.

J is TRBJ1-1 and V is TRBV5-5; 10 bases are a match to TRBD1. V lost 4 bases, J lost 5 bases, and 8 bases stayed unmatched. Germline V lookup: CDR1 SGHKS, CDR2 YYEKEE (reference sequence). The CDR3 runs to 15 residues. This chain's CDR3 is CASSLNPGQGTEAFF. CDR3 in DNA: TGTGCCAGCAGCCTAAATCCGGGACAGGGGACTGAAGCTTTCTTT.

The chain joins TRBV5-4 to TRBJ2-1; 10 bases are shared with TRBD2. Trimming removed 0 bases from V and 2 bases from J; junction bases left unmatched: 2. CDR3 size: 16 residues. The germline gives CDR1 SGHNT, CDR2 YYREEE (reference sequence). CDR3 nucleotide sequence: TGTGCCAGCAGCTTGGAACTAGCGGGAACCTACAATGAGCAGTTCTTC. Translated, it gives CASSLELAGTYNEQFF.

The CDR3 DNA is TGTGCCAGCAGTTTTGGGGGCGACAGGGGAGCCTCACCCCTCCACTTT. Protein sequence: CASSFGGDRGASPLHF. V is TRBV27 and J is TRBJ1-6, with TRBD1 matching over 8 bases. V lost 3 bases to trimming and J lost 10 bases; unmatched junction nucleotides: 11. Germline CDR1 reads MNHEY; CDR2 reads SMNVEV (reference sequence). The CDR3 is made up of 16 amino acids.

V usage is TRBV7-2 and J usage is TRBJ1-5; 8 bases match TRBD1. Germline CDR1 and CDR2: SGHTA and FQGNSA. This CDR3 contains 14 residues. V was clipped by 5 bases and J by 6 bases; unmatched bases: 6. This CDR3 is CASSLDRGSQPQHF. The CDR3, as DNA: TGTGCCAGCAGCCTCGACAGGGGAAGTCAGCCCCAGCATTTT.

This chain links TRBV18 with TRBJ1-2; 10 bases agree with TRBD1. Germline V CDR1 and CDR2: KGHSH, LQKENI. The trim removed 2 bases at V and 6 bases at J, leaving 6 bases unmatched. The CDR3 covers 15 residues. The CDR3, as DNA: TGTGCCAGCTCACCATCCCAGACAGGGGGCGATGGCTACACCTTC. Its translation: CASSPSQTGGDGYTF.

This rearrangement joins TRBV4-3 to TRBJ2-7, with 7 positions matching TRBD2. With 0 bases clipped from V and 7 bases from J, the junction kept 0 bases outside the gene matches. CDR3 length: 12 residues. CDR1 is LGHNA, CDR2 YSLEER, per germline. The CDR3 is CASSQEGGEQYF. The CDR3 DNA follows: TGCGCCAGCAGCCAAGAGGGGGGGGAGCAGTACTTC.

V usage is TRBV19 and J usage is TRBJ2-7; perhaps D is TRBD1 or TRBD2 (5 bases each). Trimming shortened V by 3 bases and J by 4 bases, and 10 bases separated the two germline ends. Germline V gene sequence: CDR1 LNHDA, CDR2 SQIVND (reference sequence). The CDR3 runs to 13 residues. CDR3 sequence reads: CASSMRGRYEQYF. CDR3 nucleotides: TGTGCCAGTAGTATGAGGGGCCGATACGAGCAGTACTTC.

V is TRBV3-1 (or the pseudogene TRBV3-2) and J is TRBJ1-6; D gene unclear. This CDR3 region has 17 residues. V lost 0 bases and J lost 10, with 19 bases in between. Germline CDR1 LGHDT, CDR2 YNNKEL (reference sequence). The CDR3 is CASSQDTLTRGHSPLHF. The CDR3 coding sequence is TGTGCCAGCAGCCAAGACACGCTGACTCGGGGTCACTCACCCCTCCACTTT.

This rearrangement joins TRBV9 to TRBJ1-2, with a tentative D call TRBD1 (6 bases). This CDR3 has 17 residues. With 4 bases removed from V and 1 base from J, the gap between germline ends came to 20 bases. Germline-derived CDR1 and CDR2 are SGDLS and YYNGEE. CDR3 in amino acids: CASSTGSGSGFNYGYTF. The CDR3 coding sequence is TGTGCCAGCAGCACAGGGAGTGGATCAGGCTTTAACTATGGCTACACCTTC.

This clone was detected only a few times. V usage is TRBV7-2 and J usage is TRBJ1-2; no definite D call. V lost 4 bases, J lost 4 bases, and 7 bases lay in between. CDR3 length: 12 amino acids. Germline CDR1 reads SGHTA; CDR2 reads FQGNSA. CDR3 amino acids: CASSSGSYGYTF. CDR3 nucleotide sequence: TGTGCCAGCAGCTCCGGGAGCTATGGCTACACCTTC.

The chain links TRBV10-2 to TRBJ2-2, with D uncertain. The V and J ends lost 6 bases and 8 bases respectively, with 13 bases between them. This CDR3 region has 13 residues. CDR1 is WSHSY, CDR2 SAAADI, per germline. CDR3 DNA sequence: TGCGCCAGCAGCGTGCTAGTTACGGGGGAGCTGTTTTTT. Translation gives CASSVLVTGELFF.

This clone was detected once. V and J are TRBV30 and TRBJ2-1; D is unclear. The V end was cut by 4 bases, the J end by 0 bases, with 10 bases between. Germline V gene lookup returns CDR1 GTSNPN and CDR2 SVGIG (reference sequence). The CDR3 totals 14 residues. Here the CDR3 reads CAWTTGGSYNEQFF. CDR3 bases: TGTGCCTGGACAACCGGCGGCTCCTACAATGAGCAGTTCTTC. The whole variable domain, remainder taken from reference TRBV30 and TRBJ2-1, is SQTIHQWPATLVQPVGSPLSLECTVEGTSNPNLYWYRQAAGRGLQLLFYSVGIGQISSEVPQNLSASRPQDRQFILSSKKLLLSDSGFYLCAWTTGGSYNEQFFGPGTRLTVL.

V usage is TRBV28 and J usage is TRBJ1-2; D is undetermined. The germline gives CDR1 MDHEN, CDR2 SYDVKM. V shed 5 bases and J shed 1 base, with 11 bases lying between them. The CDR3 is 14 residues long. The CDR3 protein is CASSTELNNYGYTF. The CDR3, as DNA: TGTGCCAGCAGTACAGAACTTAATAACTATGGCTACACCTTC.

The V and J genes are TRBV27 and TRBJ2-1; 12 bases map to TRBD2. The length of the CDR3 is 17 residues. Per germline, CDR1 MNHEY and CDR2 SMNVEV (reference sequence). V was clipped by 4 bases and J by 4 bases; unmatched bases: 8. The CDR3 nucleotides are TGTGCCAGCAGTTCAGACACTAGCGGGGGGCCGTACAATGAGCAGTTCTTC. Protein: CASSSDTSGGPYNEQFF.

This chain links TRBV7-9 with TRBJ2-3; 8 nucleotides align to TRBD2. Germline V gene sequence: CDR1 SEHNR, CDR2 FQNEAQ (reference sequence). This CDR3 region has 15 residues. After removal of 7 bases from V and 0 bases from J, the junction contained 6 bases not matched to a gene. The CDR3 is CASNSGGVSTDTQYF. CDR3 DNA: TGTGCCAGCAACTCCGGGGGGGTTAGCACAGATACGCAGTATTTT.

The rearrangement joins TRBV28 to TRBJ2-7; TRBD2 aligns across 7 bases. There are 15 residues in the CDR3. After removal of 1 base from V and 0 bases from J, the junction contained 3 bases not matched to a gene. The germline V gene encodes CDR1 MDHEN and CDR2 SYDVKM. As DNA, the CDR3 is TGTGCCAGCAGTTTATATTGGGGGGGCTCCTACGAGCAGTACTTC. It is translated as CASSLYWGGSYEQYF.

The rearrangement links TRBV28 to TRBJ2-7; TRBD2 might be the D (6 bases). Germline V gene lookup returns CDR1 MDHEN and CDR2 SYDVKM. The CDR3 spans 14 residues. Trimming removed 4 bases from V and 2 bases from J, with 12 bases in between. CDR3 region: CASSSGTVAYEQYF. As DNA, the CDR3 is TGTGCCAGCAGTTCAGGGACTGTCGCCTACGAGCAGTACTTC. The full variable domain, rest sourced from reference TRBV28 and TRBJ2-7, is DVKVTQSSRYLVKRTGEKVFLECVQDMDHENMFWYRQDPGLGLRLIYFSYDVKMKEKGDIPEGYSVSREKKERFSLILESASTNQTSMYLCASSSGTVAYEQYFGPGTRLTVT.

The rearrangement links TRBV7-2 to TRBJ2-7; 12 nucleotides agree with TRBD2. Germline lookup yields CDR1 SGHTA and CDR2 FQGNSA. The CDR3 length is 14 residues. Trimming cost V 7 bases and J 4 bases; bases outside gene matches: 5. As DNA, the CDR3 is TGTGCCAGCATTACTAGCGGGGGGCGATACGAGCAGTACTTC. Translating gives CASITSGGRYEQYF.